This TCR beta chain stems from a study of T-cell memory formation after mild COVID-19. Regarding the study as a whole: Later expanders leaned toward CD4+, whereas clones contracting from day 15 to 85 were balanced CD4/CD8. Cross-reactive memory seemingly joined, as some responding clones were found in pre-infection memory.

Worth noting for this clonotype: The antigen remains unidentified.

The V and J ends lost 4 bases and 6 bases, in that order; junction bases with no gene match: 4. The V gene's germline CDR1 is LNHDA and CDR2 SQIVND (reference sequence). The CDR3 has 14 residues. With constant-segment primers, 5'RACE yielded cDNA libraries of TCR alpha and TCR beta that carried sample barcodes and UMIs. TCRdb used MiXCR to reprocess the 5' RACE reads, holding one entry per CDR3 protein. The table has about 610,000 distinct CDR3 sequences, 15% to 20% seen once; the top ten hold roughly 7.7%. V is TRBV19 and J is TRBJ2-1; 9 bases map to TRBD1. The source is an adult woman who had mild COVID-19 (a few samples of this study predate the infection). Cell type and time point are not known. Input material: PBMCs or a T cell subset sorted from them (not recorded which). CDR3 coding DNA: TGTGCCAGTAGTACAGGACAGGGGCCCAATGAGCAGTTCTTC. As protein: CASSTGQGPNEQFF.